Listed below are T cell receptor beta chains from one sample, sequenced in a study of T cells expressing NK-cell markers. TCRdb reprocessed the 5' RACE reads, keeping one entry per CDR3 protein, no DNA. The sample includes roughly 450,000 distinct CDR3 sequences. Sequences were obtained from blood T cells: a sorted CD56 or NKG2C T cell subset, CD4+ or CD8+ T cells, or bulk PBMC T cells (not recorded which). These receptors were taken from a woman aged 45-60 years in good health. CDR3s include the opening cysteine and the closing phenylalanine or tryptophan.

len	v_gene	j_gene	CDR3aa
14	TRBV18	TRBJ1-3	CASSPRDSGNTIYF
14	TRBV9	TRBJ2-7	CASSVRPGTYEQYF
16	TRBV5-1	TRBJ2-2	CASSPTQGFGTGELFF
15	TRBV4-1	TRBJ2-4	CASSQLGGPKNIQYF
17	TRBV20-1	TRBJ2-2	CSARDTNRGQNTGELFF
16	TRBV12-3/TRBV12-4	TRBJ2-1	CASSLASGRATAEQFF
13	TRBV12-3/TRBV12-4	TRBJ2-7	CASSPGSRSEQYF
15	TRBV9	TRBJ2-1	CASSIQDGSYNEQFF
17	TRBV20-1	TRBJ2-4	CSAELAGESLAKNIQYF
16	TRBV30	TRBJ2-3	CAWSLKLAGGSDTQYF
13	TRBV12-3/TRBV12-4	TRBJ2-2	CASRSTGLGELFF
16	TRBV20-1	TRBJ2-3	CSARRLAGGPGDTQYF
17	TRBV5-6	TRBJ2-2	CASSPKGGATYTGELFF
13	TRBV20-1	TRBJ2-5	CSARDYRRTHQYF
17	TRBV3-1	TRBJ2-3	CASSQQRTSGRADTQYF
15	TRBV24-1	TRBJ2-1	CATSDPRGPNNEQFF
14	TRBV19	TRBJ2-1	CASSMSVKNNEQFF
13	TRBV3-1	TRBJ2-7	CASSQDLRAAQYF
14	TRBV7-9	TRBJ1-2	CASSLTGRIYGYTF
16	TRBV5-1	TRBJ1-5	CASSLDGDLSNQPQHF
20	TRBV6-1	TRBJ2-3	CASSEPVRGSYRSSTDTQYF
11	TRBV29-1	TRBJ2-1	CSVRTSIEQFF
11	TRBV27	TRBJ2-7	CASSLMGVWYF
17	TRBV11-2	TRBJ2-3	CASSLDRTGRRTDTQYF
13	TRBV5-1	TRBJ1-1	CASSLRDRGRTFF
16	TRBV24-1	TRBJ2-3	CATSDFGLGSTDTQYF
15	TRBV4-1	TRBJ2-6	CASSQVGGKANVLTF
13	TRBV29-1	TRBJ2-7	CSIGLAGGYEQYF
16	TRBV11-2	TRBJ2-1	CASSSKGQGIYNEQFF
14	TRBV5-1	TRBJ1-1	CASSLAEAPAEAFF
12	TRBV29-1	TRBJ2-3	CSVEEAGNTQYF
16	TRBV5-8	TRBJ1-5	CASSLGTGGGNQPQHF
15	TRBV10-1	TRBJ2-3	CASSESRTGVDTQYF
14	TRBV24-1	TRBJ2-1	CATSDLSSYNEQFF
13	TRBV30	TRBJ2-1	CAWDTGFQNEQFF
15	TRBV12-3/TRBV12-4	TRBJ1-1	CASSWGGTSNTEAFF
16	TRBV5-1	TRBJ1-1	CASSLAGGQRFTEAFF
15	TRBV29-1	TRBJ1-2	CSTGVGQGMEYGYTF
16	TRBV20-1	TRBJ2-3	CSAGADLAGGTDTQYF
12	TRBV7-9	TRBJ1-2	CASSSQLSPYTF